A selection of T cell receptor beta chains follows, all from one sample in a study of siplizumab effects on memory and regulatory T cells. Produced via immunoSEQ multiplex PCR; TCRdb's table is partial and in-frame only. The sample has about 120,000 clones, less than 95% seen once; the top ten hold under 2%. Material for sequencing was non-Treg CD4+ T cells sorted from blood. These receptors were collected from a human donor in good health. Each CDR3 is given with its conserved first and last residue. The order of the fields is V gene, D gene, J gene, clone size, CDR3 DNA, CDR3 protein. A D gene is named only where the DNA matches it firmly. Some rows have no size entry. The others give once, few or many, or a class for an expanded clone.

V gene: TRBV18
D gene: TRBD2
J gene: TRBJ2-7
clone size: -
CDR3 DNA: TGTGCCAGCTCACCGCCTTGGGGCGGGAGTAGGGGAAGCTCCTACGAGCAGTACTTC
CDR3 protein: CASSPPWGGSRGSSYEQYF

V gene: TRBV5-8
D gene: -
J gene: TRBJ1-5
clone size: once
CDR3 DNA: TGTGCCAGCAGCTCAAATCAGCCCCAGCATTTT
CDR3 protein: CASSSNQPQHF

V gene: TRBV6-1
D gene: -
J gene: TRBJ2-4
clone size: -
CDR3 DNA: TGTGCCAGCAGTGCTGCGGCGGGTAGCAAAAACATTCAGTACTTC
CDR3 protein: CASSAAAGSKNIQYF

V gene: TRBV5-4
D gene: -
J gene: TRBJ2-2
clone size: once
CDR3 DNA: TGTGCCAGCAGCTTACAAGGACAGATGTTAACCGGGGAGCTGTTTTTT
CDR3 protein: CASSLQGQMLTGELFF

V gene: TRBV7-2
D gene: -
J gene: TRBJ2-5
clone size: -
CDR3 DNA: TGTGCCAGCAAACTACCTGATAGAACCCAGTACTTC
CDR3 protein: CASKLPDRTQYF

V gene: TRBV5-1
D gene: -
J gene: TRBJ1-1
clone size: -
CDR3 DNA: TGCGCCAGCAGCTTCCAGGCTATGAACACTGAAGCTTTCTTT
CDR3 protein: CASSFQAMNTEAFF

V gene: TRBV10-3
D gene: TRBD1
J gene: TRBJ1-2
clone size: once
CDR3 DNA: TGTGCCATCAGTGACTCAGGGCCAGGGGGCGTCTATGGCTACACCTTC
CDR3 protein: CAISDSGPGGVYGYTF

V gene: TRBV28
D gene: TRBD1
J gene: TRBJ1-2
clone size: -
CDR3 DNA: TGTGCCAGCAGTGAAGGGGGCGAGAGTGTAAAGGGCTACACCTTC
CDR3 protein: CASSEGGESVKGYTF

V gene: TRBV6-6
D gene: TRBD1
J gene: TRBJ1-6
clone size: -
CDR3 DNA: TGTGCCAGCACCCGGACAGGGCGTAATTCACCCCTCCACTTT
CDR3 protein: CASTRTGRNSPLHF

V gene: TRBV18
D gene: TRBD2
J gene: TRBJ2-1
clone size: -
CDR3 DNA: TGTGCCAGCTCAGTTACTAGCGGAGGAAACAATGAGCAGTTCTTC
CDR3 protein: CASSVTSGGNNEQFF

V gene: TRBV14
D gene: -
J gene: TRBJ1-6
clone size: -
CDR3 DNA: TGTGCCAGCAGCCAAGGTCATTATAATTCACCCCTCCACTTT
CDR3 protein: CASSQGHYNSPLHF

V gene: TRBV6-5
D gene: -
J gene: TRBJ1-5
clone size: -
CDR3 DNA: TGTGCCAGCAGTCGGGAGCAATATAGCAATCAGCCCCAGCATTTT
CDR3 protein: CASSREQYSNQPQHF

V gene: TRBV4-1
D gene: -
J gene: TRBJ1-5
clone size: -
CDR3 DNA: TGCGCCAGCAGCTGGGCGGGCAATCAGCCCCAGCATTTT
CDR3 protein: CASSWAGNQPQHF

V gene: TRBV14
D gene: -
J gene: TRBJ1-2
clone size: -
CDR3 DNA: TGTGCCAGCAGCCAAGCGGGCAGGGGTTATGGCTACACCTTC
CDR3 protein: CASSQAGRGYGYTF

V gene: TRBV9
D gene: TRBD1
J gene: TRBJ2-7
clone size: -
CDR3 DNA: TGTGCCAGCAGCGTAGGAGGACAGGGCGGCGAGCAGTACTTC
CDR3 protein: CASSVGGQGGEQYF

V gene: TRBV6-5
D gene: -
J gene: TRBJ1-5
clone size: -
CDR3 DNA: TGTGCCAGCAGTTACTCGGCAGGCTATCAGCCCCAGCATTTT
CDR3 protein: CASSYSAGYQPQHF

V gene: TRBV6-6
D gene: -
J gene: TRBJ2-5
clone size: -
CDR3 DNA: TGTGCCAGCAGTTACGGTGGGGGGGGGCCAGAGACCCAGTACTTC
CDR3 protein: CASSYGGGGPETQYF

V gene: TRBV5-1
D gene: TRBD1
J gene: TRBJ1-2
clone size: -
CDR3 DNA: TGCGCCAGCAGAGCACAGGGGCTAGATGGCTACACCTTC
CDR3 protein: CASRAQGLDGYTF

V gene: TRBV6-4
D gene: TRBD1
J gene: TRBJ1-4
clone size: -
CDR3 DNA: TGTGCCAGCAGGCCACAGGGGGGTAATGAAAAACTGTTTTTT
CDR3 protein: CASRPQGGNEKLFF

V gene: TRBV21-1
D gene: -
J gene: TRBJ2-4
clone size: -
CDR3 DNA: TGTGCCAGCAGCAAAGCACGAGGGGACAAAAACATTCAGTACTTC
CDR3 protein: CASSKARGDKNIQYF

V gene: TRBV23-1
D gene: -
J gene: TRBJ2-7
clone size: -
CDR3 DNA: TGCGCCAGCAACGAAGGGACACCTGACTACGAGCAGTACTTC
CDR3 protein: CASNEGTPDYEQYF

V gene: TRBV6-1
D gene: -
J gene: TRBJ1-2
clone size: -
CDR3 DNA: TGTGCCAGCAGTGAAGCCAGCTATGGCTACACCTTC
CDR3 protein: CASSEASYGYTF

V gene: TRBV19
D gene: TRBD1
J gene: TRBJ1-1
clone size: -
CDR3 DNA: TGTGCCAGTACCAGGGACAGGGTCTCCACTGAAGCTTTCTTT
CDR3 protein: CASTRDRVSTEAFF

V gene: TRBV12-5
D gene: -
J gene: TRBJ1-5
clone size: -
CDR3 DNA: TGTGCTAGTGGTTTGAGTTCGGGGAATCAGCCCCAGCATTTT
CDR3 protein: CASGLSSGNQPQHF

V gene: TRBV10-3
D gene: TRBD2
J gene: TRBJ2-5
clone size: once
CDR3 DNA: TGTGCCATCAGTGACCCGGGGGGTTCTAAGCAAGAGACCCAGTACTTC
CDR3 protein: CAISDPGGSKQETQYF

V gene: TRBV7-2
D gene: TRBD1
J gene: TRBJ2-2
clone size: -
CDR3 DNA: TGTGCCAGCAGCTTGGGGACAGCGAACACCGGGGAGCTGTTTTTT
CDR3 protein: CASSLGTANTGELFF

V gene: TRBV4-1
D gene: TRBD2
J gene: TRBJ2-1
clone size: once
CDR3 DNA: TGCGCCAGCAGCCAAGGTGCGGGAGGGCCGATATATGAGCAGTTCTTC
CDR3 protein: CASSQGAGGPIYEQFF

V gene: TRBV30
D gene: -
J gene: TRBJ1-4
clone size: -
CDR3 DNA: TGTGCCTGGAGTAAGGGGGGAACTAATGAAAAACTGTTTTTT
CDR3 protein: CAWSKGGTNEKLFF

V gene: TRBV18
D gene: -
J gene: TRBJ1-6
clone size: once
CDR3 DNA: TGTGCCAGCTCATCGGCCGGGACACAATATAATTCACCCCTCCACTTT
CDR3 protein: CASSSAGTQYNSPLHF

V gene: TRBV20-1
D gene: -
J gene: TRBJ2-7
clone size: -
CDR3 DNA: TGCAGTGCTGTCGGAAGCTACGAGCAGTACTTC
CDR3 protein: CSAVGSYEQYF

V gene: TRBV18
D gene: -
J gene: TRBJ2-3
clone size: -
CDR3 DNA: TGTGCCAGCTCCCTCAGGGGTGATACGCAGTATTTT
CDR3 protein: CASSLRGDTQYF

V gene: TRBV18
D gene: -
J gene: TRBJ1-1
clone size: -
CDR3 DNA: TGTGCCAGCTCACTGGTAAAGGACACTGAAGCTTTCTTT
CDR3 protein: CASSLVKDTEAFF

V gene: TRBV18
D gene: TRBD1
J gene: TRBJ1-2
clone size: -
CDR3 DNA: TGTGCCAGCTCACCACCAGGGACAGGGGGCGTCGGTTTGCATGGCTACACCTTC
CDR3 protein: CASSPPGTGGVGLHGYTF

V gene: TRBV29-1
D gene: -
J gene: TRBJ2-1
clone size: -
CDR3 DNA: TGCAGCGTTGATACGGGCAATGAGCAGTTCTTC
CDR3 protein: CSVDTGNEQFF

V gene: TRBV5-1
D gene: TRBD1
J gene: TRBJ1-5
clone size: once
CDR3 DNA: TGCGCCAGCAGCTCGACAGGGGTGGGCAATCAGCCCCAGCATTTT
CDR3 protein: CASSSTGVGNQPQHF

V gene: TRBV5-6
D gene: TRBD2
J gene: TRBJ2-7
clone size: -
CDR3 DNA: TGTGCCAGCAGCTTGGAGCCTAGCGGGGGCTCCGAGCAGTACTTC
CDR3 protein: CASSLEPSGGSEQYF

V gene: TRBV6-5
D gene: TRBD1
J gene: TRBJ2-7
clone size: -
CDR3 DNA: TGTGCCAGCAGTCGTCAGGGGGCCACCTACGAGCAGTACTTC
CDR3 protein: CASSRQGATYEQYF

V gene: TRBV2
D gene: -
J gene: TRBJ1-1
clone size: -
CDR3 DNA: TGTGCCAGCACCAAATCAGTGAGCCCGAACACTGAAGCTTTCTTT
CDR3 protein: CASTKSVSPNTEAFF

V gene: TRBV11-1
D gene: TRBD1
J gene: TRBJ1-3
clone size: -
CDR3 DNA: TGTGCCAGCAGGACAGGGCACTCTGGAAACACCATATATTTT
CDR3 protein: CASRTGHSGNTIYF

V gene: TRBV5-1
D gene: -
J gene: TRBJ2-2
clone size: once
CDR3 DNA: TGCGCCAGCAGCTCAAGACAGGGAGGCACCGGGGAGCTGTTTTTT
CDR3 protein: CASSSRQGGTGELFF

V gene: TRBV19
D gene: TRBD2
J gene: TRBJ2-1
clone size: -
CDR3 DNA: TGTGCCAGTAGTCCCCGTAGGACTAGCGGATTCAATGAGCAGTTCTTC
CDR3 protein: CASSPRRTSGFNEQFF

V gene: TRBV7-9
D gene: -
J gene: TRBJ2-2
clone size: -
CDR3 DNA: TGTGCCAGCAGCTTAGGGAGGTTAACGAACACCGGGGAGCTGTTTTTT
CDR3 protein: CASSLGRLTNTGELFF

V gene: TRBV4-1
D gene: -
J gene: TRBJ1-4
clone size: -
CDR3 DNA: TGCGCCAGCAGCCAAGGGCTCGGGAATGAAAAACTGTTTTTT
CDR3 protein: CASSQGLGNEKLFF

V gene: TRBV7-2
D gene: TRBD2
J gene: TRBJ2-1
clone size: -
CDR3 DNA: TGTGCCAGCAGCTCACTTCTCGGCGGGGGGGCCATGGATGAGCAGTTCTTC
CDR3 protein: CASSSLLGGGAMDEQFF

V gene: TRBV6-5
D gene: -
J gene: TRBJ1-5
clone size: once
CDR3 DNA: TGTGCCAGCAGTTCTCCGCGACAAAATCAGCCCCAGCATTTT
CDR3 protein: CASSSPRQNQPQHF